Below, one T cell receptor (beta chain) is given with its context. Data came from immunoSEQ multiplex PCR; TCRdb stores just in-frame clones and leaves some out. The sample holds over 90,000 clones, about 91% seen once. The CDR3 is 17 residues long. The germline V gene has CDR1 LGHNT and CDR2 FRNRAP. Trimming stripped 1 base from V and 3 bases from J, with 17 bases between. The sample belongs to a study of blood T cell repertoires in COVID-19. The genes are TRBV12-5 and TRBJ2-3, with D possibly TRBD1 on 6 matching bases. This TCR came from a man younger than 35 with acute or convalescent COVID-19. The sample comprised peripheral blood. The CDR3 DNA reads TGTGCTAGTGGTTTGGCGATTACAGGGTCGGGGACAGATACGCAGTATTTT. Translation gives CASGLAITGSGTDTQYF.